This T cell receptor beta chain was recorded in a study of blood T cell repertoires in COVID-19. Produced via immunoSEQ multiplex PCR; TCRdb's table is partial and in-frame only. The sample records about 250,000 clones, roughly 84% being singletons. CDR1 is MNHEY, CDR2 SVGEGT, per germline. The V end was cut by 6 bases, the J end by 1 base, with 18 bases between. The CDR3 is 16 amino acids. This TCR was recovered from a woman aged 50 to 65 who had been exposed to COVID-19. Sequencing used PBMCs or T cells enriched from blood (not recorded which). The chain is built from TRBV6-2 or TRBV6-3 and TRBJ1-2; possibly TRBD1 for D (6 bases). The CDR3 nucleotides are TGTGCCAGCAGCCCTTCCTTCTACAGGGATAACTATGGCTACACCTTC. Translating it yields CASSPSFYRDNYGYTF.